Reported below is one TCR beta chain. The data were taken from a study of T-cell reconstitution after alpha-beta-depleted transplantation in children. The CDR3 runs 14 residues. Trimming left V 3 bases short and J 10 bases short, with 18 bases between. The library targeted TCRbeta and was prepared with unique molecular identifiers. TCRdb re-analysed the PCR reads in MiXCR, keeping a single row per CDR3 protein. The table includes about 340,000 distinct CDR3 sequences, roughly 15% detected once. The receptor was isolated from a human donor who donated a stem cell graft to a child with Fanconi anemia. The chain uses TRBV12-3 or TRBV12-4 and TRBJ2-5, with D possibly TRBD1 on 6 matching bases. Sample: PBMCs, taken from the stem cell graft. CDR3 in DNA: TGTGCCAGCAGTTTGGGACAAGCTCATGGGGACCAGTACTTC. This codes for CASSLGQAHGDQYF.